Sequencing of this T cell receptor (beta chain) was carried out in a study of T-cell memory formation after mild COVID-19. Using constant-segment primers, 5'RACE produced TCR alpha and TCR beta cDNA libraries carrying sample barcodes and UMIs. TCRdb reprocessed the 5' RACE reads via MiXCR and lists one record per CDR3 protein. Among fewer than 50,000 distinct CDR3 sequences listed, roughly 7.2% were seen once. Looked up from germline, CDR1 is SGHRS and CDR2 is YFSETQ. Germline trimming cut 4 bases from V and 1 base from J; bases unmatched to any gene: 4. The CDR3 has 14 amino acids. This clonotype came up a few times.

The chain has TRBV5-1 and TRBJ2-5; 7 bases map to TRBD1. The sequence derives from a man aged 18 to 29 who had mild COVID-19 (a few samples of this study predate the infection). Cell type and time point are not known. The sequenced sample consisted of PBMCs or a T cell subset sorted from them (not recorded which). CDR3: CASSTGTAQETQYF. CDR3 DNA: TGCGCCAGCAGCACAGGGACAGCCCAAGAGACCCAGTACTTC.